The 14 T cell receptor beta chains in this list originate from one sample, sequenced in a study of PD-1 blockade in classical Hodgkin lymphoma. Brentuximab vedotin exposure varied among the patients, all of whom had relapsed after autologous stem cell transplantation. Profiling relied on immunoSEQ multiplex PCR, and the TCRdb table lists in-frame clones only, not all of them. Among roughly 55,000 clones, 81% were seen once, and the ten largest hold around 17%. The sequencing used peripheral blood mononuclear cells (PBMCs), collected at baseline. These receptors were obtained from a human donor with classical Hodgkin lymphoma.

The chain employs TRBV7-9 and TRBJ2-1, with no clear D. The germline V gene has CDR1 SEHNR and CDR2 FQNEAQ (reference sequence). This CDR3 is 11 amino acids long. Trimming removed 4 bases at V and 10 bases at J, with 8 bases between. CDR3 amino acids: CASSSQLEQFF. In DNA, the CDR3 is TGTGCCAGCAGCTCCCAGTTGGAGCAGTTCTTC. Supplemented by reference TRBV7-9 and TRBJ2-1, the full variable domain reads DTGVSQNPRHKITKRGQNVTFRCDPISEHNRLYWYRQTLGQGPEFLTYFQNEAQLEKSRLLSDRFSAERPKGSFSTLEIQRTEQGDSAMYLCASSSQLEQFFGPGTRLTVL.

V is TRBV9 and J is TRBJ1-3; D call uncertain. CDR3 size: 17 residues. Deletions cut 0 bases from V and 0 bases from J, with 13 bases between. In germline, CDR1 is SGDLS, CDR2 YYNGEE. For the CDR3, the DNA is TGTGCCAGCAGCGTAGCTATAGGCTTAAACTCTGGAAACACCATATATTTT. Translated: CASSVAIGLNSGNTIYF.

This clone was recorded only once. This sequence joins TRBV4-3 and TRBJ1-4; D not resolved. Germline assignment: CDR1 LGHNA and CDR2 YSLEER. Trimming pared 0 bases from V and 7 bases from J, leaving 12 bases between. There are 15 residues in the CDR3. This chain's CDR3 is CASSQDWGEAEKLFF. CDR3 in DNA: TGCGCCAGCAGCCAAGATTGGGGTGAGGCTGAAAAACTGTTTTTT.

Only one count was recorded for this clone. This rearrangement joins TRBV7-9 to TRBJ2-5, with 9 bases aligning to TRBD1. The V gene end was trimmed by 5 bases and the J gene end by 4 bases; junction bases not matched to a gene: 5. The CDR3 is 14 amino acids. Germline assignment: CDR1 SEHNR and CDR2 FQNEAQ (reference sequence). Here the CDR3 DNA reads TGTGCCAGCAGCCTACAGGGGGCCCGAGAGACCCAGTACTTC. Translation gives CASSLQGARETQYF.

This chain connects TRBV9 to TRBJ2-3, with no clear D. The germline V gene encodes CDR1 SGDLS and CDR2 YYNGEE. There are 15 residues in the CDR3. The V and J ends lost 4 bases and 1 base respectively, with 13 bases between them. The CDR3 here is CASSPARGGTDTQYF. CDR3 bases: TGTGCCAGCAGCCCCGCGCGTGGGGGCACAGATACGCAGTATTTT.

The chain combines TRBV5-3 with TRBJ1-5; no reliable D call. TRBV5-3 is flagged as an ORF with uncertain function. The CDR3 covers 12 residues. V was cut by 6 bases and J by 1 base, with 5 bases left in between. The CDR3 here is CARMDSNQPQHF. CDR3 nucleotide sequence: TGTGCCAGAATGGACAGCAATCAGCCCCAGCATTTT.

This rearrangement joins TRBV5-1 to TRBJ1-1; TRBD1 might be the D (5 bases). The CDR3 covers 13 residues. Trimming removed 0 bases at V and 7 bases at J, with 10 bases between. Germline loops: CDR1 SGHRS, CDR2 YFSETQ. The CDR3 DNA follows: TGCGCCAGCAGCTTGGCCGTGGGGGGTGAAGCTTTCTTT. Amino acid sequence: CASSLAVGGEAFF.

The V and J genes are TRBV18 and TRBJ1-1; D remains unclear. Trimming took 0 bases from V and 1 from J, leaving 12 bases between them. The CDR3 extends over 16 amino acids. Germline loops: CDR1 KGHSH, CDR2 LQKENI. The CDR3 DNA reads as TGTGCCAGCTCACCACCGGCCCGGTCGGAGAACACTGAAGCTTTCTTT. Its protein product is CASSPPARSENTEAFF.

The V call is TRBV27, the J call TRBJ2-1, with TRBD2 matching 8 bases. The CDR3 totals 16 residues. V trimming: 5 bases; J trimming: 6 bases; junction bases outside the gene matches: 12. Germline V lookup: CDR1 MNHEY, CDR2 SMNVEV (reference sequence). For the CDR3, the DNA is TGTGCCAGCAGTACTCATCTAGCGGGTAGATTCAATGAGCAGTTCTTC. Protein sequence: CASSTHLAGRFNEQFF.

This sequence joins TRBV29-1 and TRBJ1-2, with 7 bases matching TRBD1. The CDR3 totals 15 residues. V lost 5 bases and J lost 9; bases outside the gene matches: 18. Germline V gives CDR1 SQVTM, CDR2 ANQGSEA. Written as DNA, the CDR3 is TGCAGCGTTCATCAGACGGCAGGGGGTCAATTGCGCTACACCTTC. This codes for CSVHQTAGGQLRYTF.

The chain uses TRBV4-3 and TRBJ2-5; D gene ambiguous. The CDR3 covers 14 residues. Germline CDR1 and CDR2: LGHNA and YSLEER. The ends were cut back, 0 bases at V and 5 bases at J, with 10 bases in the middle. CDR3 amino acids: CASSQEALRETQYF. The CDR3 DNA follows: TGCGCCAGCAGCCAAGAGGCCCTTCGGGAGACCCAGTACTTC.

The chain links TRBV6-4 to TRBJ2-1; 7 nucleotides line up with TRBD1. This CDR3 spans 13 amino acids. Looked up from germline, CDR1 is MRHNA and CDR2 is SNTAGT. Germline trimming cut 2 bases from V and 10 bases from J; bases unmatched to any gene: 5. The CDR3 region is CASSDRQGGEQFF. CDR3 sequence (DNA): TGTGCCAGCAGTGACCGACAGGGTGGGGAGCAGTTCTTC.

A few counts support this clone. The chain links TRBV27 to TRBJ1-2; 8 bases fit TRBD1. V lost 2 bases and J lost 5; bases outside the gene matches: 4. This CDR3 comprises 14 residues. The germline gives CDR1 MNHEY, CDR2 SMNVEV (reference sequence). This CDR3 reads CASSLQGAGYGYTF. The DNA for the CDR3 is TGTGCCAGCAGTTTACAGGGGGCCGGGTATGGCTACACCTTC.

J is TRBJ1-1 and V is TRBV29-1, with TRBD1 matching 7 bases. Germline V gene lookup returns CDR1 SQVTM and CDR2 ANQGSEA. J was trimmed by 1 base and V by 5 bases; bases with no gene match: 4. The CDR3 sequence is 13 residues long. The CDR3 nucleotides read TGCAGCGTTCAGACAGGGACGAACACTGAAGCTTTCTTT. It specifies CSVQTGTNTEAFF.